These 13 T cell receptor beta chains originate from one sample sequenced in a study of cytomegalovirus exposure and HLA in healthy donors. PCR was performed using 60 Vbeta and 13 Jbeta primers. Assay used: immunoSEQ multiplex PCR; TCRdb lists only in-frame clones, some missing. The sample has about 130,000 clones; approximately 82% are singletons. The sequencing sample was made of PBMCs. The receptors derive from a female donor in good health and CMV-seronegative.

The chain couples TRBV4-3 to TRBJ2-3; D is undetermined. CDR1 is LGHNA, CDR2 YSLEER, per germline. The CDR3 loop spans 15 amino acids. The ends were cut back, 0 bases at V and 1 base at J, with 8 bases in the middle. The CDR3 sequence is CASSQETSRTDTQYF. The DNA for the CDR3 is TGCGCCAGCAGCCAAGAAACAAGTCGCACAGATACGCAGTATTTT.

This clone was seen a few times. The chain combines TRBV11-2 with TRBJ1-4, with D perhaps TRBD1 (5 bases). The V gene's germline CDR1 is SGHAT and CDR2 FQNNGV. Trimming stripped 0 bases from V and 4 bases from J, with 9 bases between. This CDR3 is 15 amino acids long. The CDR3 nucleotides read TGTGCCAGCAGCTTAGACCGAGACAGTAATGAAAAACTGTTTTTT. It specifies CASSLDRDSNEKLFF.

This clone occurred a few times. This chain joins TRBV28 and TRBJ2-1; 9 positions match TRBD1. Germline loops: CDR1 MDHEN, CDR2 SYDVKM. The ends lost 6 bases at V and 2 bases at J; junction bases unmatched: 8. CDR3 length: 16 residues. Here the CDR3 reads CASRPVRDRAYNEQFF. As DNA, the CDR3 is TGTGCCAGCAGACCTGTGAGGGACAGGGCCTACAATGAGCAGTTCTTC.

This clone showed up just once. V is TRBV5-4 and J is TRBJ2-7, with D maybe TRBD2 (6 bases). Germline CDR1 SGHNT, CDR2 YYREEE (reference sequence). This CDR3 is built from 16 residues. Trimming cost V 0 bases and J 5 bases, with 18 bases left between them. CDR3 sequence: CASSLAGPAGLNEQYF. The CDR3 DNA sequence: TGTGCCAGCAGCTTGGCCGGCCCGGCGGGATTAAACGAGCAGTACTTC.

The rearrangement joins TRBV4-1 to TRBJ1-5, with unresolved D. There are 14 residues in the CDR3. The V gene lost 1 base and the J gene lost 4 bases, with 8 bases spanning the gap. Germline V gives CDR1 MGHRA, CDR2 YSYEKL. The CDR3 sequence: CASSQAQANQPQHF. For the CDR3, the DNA is TGCGCCAGCAGCCAAGCCCAGGCAAATCAGCCCCAGCATTTT.

This clone appeared a few times. Other DNA sequences of this sample code for an identical CDR3. The V gene is TRBV27, the J gene TRBJ1-5; maybe TRBD1 (5 bases). V shed 1 base and J shed 0 bases, with 7 bases lying between them. There are 15 residues in the CDR3. Germline CDR1 MNHEY, CDR2 SMNVEV (reference sequence). CDR3: CASSLWGVSNQPQHF. In nucleotides, the CDR3 is TGTGCCAGCAGTTTATGGGGGGTTAGCAATCAGCCCCAGCATTTT.

The chain recombines TRBV6-1 with TRBJ1-1; a possible D gene is TRBD1 (5 bases). Germline V gene lookup returns CDR1 MNHNS and CDR2 SASEGT. This CDR3 contains 14 residues. The germline V and J ends were trimmed by 8 bases and 2 bases, with 15 bases remaining between them. The CDR3 is CASSQEGLNTEAFF. The CDR3 DNA reads as TGTGCCAGCTCTCAGGAGGGACTTAACACTGAAGCTTTCTTT.

This clone appeared once. The rearrangement joins TRBV11-2 to TRBJ2-5; no firm D call. Between the trimmed V and J ends, which lost 2 bases and 4 bases, there was a span of 11 bases. Germline V lookup: CDR1 SGHAT, CDR2 FQNNGV. The CDR3 loop spans 14 amino acids. The CDR3 DNA follows: TGTGCCAGCAGCTTACACCGACATGGAGAGACCCAGTACTTC. Translated, it gives CASSLHRHGETQYF.

This rearrangement joins TRBV19 to TRBJ2-7; D is unresolved. The CDR3 covers 14 residues. V was shortened by 5 bases and J by 1 base, with 12 bases between the two germline ends. In germline, CDR1 is LNHDA, CDR2 SQIVND (reference sequence). CDR3 in amino acids: CASSSRAPSYEQYF. In nucleotides, the CDR3 is TGTGCCAGTAGTTCTCGCGCACCTTCCTACGAGCAGTACTTC.

J is TRBJ2-5 and V is TRBV2, with 7 bases fitting TRBD1. The V gene's germline CDR1 is SNHLY and CDR2 FYNNEI. With 8 bases clipped from V and 4 bases from J, the junction kept 4 bases outside the gene matches. There are 12 residues in the CDR3. The CDR3 here is CASAGGRETQYF. In DNA, the CDR3 is TGTGCCAGCGCAGGGGGACGAGAGACCCAGTACTTC.

The chain recombines TRBV28 with TRBJ1-1; 8 bases match TRBD1. The germline V gene encodes CDR1 MDHEN and CDR2 SYDVKM. The CDR3 totals 15 residues. V was clipped by 4 bases and J by 1 base; unmatched bases: 5. The CDR3 here is CASSSAGTGNTEAFF. CDR3 sequence (DNA): TGTGCCAGCAGTTCAGCCGGGACAGGGAACACTGAAGCTTTCTTT. Using reference TRBV28 and TRBJ1-1 for the parts outside the CDR3, the full variable domain is DVKVTQSSRYLVKRTGEKVFLECVQDMDHENMFWYRQDPGLGLRLIYFSYDVKMKEKGDIPEGYSVSREKKERFSLILESASTNQTSMYLCASSSAGTGNTEAFFGQGTRLTVV.

The chain links TRBV7-3 to TRBJ2-5; the match to TRBD2 covers 10 bases. Germline V gene sequence: CDR1 SGHTA, CDR2 FQGTGA. This CDR3 is 14 amino acids long. With 5 bases clipped from V and 3 bases from J, the junction kept 3 bases outside the gene matches. For the CDR3, the DNA is TGTGCCAGCAGCCCGGGACTAGCGAAAGAGACCCAGTACTTC. This sequence encodes CASSPGLAKETQYF.

This clone was counted a few times. V gene TRBV25-1 combines with J gene TRBJ1-2; no reliable D call. V was shortened by 6 bases and J by 2 bases, with 4 bases between the two germline ends. The germline CDR1 and CDR2 sequences are MGHDK and SYGVNS. This CDR3 has 11 amino acids. As DNA, the CDR3 is TGTGCCAGCAGCCAGAACTATGGCTACACCTTC. It translates to CASSQNYGYTF.